Listed below are T cell receptor beta chains from one sample, sequenced in a study of blood T cell repertoires in COVID-19. Sequenced by immunoSEQ multiplex PCR; TCRdb stores in-frame clones only, minus some. The sample shows about 61,000 clones, 88% of them seen only once. Sequenced material: peripheral blood. The receptors were gathered from a woman in her forties or fifties with active or convalescent COVID-19. Both conserved end residues are part of each CDR3. The D gene is left open where the match is weak. Rows give clone size only sometimes, using once, few, many, or a class for an expanded clone.

v_call	d_call	j_call	clone_size	cdr3_nt	cdr3_aa
TRBV19	TRBD1	TRBJ1-6	NA	TGTGCCAGTAGTCCGGGACAGGGGCGGATGAATTCACCCCTCCACTTT	CASSPGQGRMNSPLHF
TRBV11-2	NA	TRBJ1-1	NA	TGTGCCAGCAGCTTAGGTCTTAACACTGAAGCTTTCTTT	CASSLGLNTEAFF
TRBV10-1	NA	TRBJ2-4	NA	TGCGCCAGCAGTGAGCGGAGCGTCGGGGCCAAAAACATTCAGTACTTC	CASSERSVGAKNIQYF
TRBV7-9	TRBD1	TRBJ1-6	NA	TGTGCCAGCAGCCAACTGGGACAGGGCAGTTCACCCCTCCACTTT	CASSQLGQGSSPLHF
TRBV5-1	NA	TRBJ2-1	NA	TGCGCCAGCAGCTCGTCAGGAGGAGGGCGGGGCAATGAGCAGTTCTTC	CASSSSGGGRGNEQFF
TRBV12-5	TRBD2	TRBJ2-7	NA	TGTGCTAGTGCCGCGGCAATCTCTAGCGGGAGCTACGAGCAGTACTTC	CASAAAISSGSYEQYF
TRBV5-6	TRBD2	TRBJ2-1	NA	TGTGCCAGCAGCTTGGGGAGCGGGAGAGGCAATGAGCAGTTCTTC	CASSLGSGRGNEQFF
TRBV10-3	TRBD2	TRBJ2-2	NA	TGTGCCTTCGGACTAGCGGGAGCGGGGGAGCTGTTTTTT	CAFGLAGAGELFF
TRBV7-2	NA	TRBJ2-2	NA	TGTGCCAGCAGCTCTCAGGGGCCCGGGGAGCTGTTTTTT	CASSSQGPGELFF
TRBV6-5	NA	TRBJ2-7	NA	TGTGCCAGCAGTTACTCGATACCCGACAGTCCCTACGAGCAGTACTTC	CASSYSIPDSPYEQYF
TRBV3-1/TRBV3-2	TRBD1	TRBJ1-1	NA	TGTGCCAGCAGCCGCCCAAAGGGGGCAGCTTTCTTT	CASSRPKGAAFF
TRBV3-1/TRBV3-2	NA	TRBJ1-5	once	TGTGCCAGCAGCCAAGGAGGAGGGGGCAATCAGCCCCAGCATTTT	CASSQGGGGNQPQHF
TRBV6-5	TRBD1	TRBJ1-2	NA	TGTGCCAGCAGTTATTCCCGGACAGGCAGCGGCTACACCTTC	CASSYSRTGSGYTF
TRBV7-8	NA	TRBJ2-7	NA	TGTGCCAGCAGCTTAGCGCTTGACTCTCTAAGCGGTGGGGTCTACGAGCAGTACTTC	CASSLALDSLSGGVYEQYF
TRBV5-6	TRBD2	TRBJ2-1	NA	TGTGCCAGCAGCCCGGGACTAGCGGGAGGATTTGAGCAGTTCTTC	CASSPGLAGGFEQFF
TRBV11-2	NA	TRBJ2-4	NA	TGTGCCAGCAGCCTCAGTGGAGCTCCTAGCGCATTAGCCAAAAACATTCAGTACTTC	CASSLSGAPSALAKNIQYF
TRBV29-1	TRBD1	TRBJ1-2	NA	TGCAGCGTTGAAAGACAGGGCCATTCTAACTATGGCTACACCTTC	CSVERQGHSNYGYTF
TRBV3-1/TRBV3-2	NA	TRBJ1-4	NA	TGTGCCAGCAGCCAAAGGACAGCCTCAAATGAAAAACTGTTTTTT	CASSQRTASNEKLFF
TRBV6-5	NA	TRBJ1-1	NA	TGTGCCAGCAGGATAGAATGGAACACTGAAGCTTTCTTT	CASRIEWNTEAFF
TRBV6-6	NA	TRBJ2-1	NA	TGTGCCAGCAGTTACCCCACAGAACGCTCGAACAATGAGCAGTTCTTC	CASSYPTERSNNEQFF
TRBV5-5	TRBD2	TRBJ2-1	NA	TGTGCCAGCAGTTCCAGCGGGAGGGCCCGGGACAATGAGCAGTTCTTC	CASSSSGRARDNEQFF
TRBV7-7	TRBD2	TRBJ2-1	NA	TGTGCTAGCAGCCCCGGATTTGGGGAGGGCCCTCATGAGCAGTTCTTC	CASSPGFGEGPHEQFF
TRBV10-1	NA	TRBJ2-1	NA	TGCGCCAGCAGTGATGAGACTTGGAATGAGCAGTTCTTC	CASSDETWNEQFF
TRBV19	TRBD1	TRBJ1-2	NA	TGTGCCAGTAGTTACGCACGACAGGGTTGGACCTATGGCTACACCTTC	CASSYARQGWTYGYTF
TRBV12-5	TRBD1	TRBJ2-5	NA	TGTGCTAGTGGTATCTCCAGGGGGTTTCAAGAGACCCAGTACTTC	CASGISRGFQETQYF
TRBV3-1/TRBV3-2	NA	TRBJ1-1	NA	TGTGCCAGCAGCCAAGATTGGGCCACTGAAGCTTTCTTT	CASSQDWATEAFF
TRBV7-8	TRBD1	TRBJ1-2	NA	TGTGCCAGCAGCTCCTCAATGACAGGGGGCTTGGGCTACACCTTC	CASSSSMTGGLGYTF
TRBV27	NA	TRBJ2-1	NA	TGTGCCAGCAGTTTCGGGTACAATGAGCAGTTCTTC	CASSFGYNEQFF
TRBV27	TRBD1	TRBJ1-4	NA	TGTGCCAGCAGTAGAGGGACAGGGGTAACTAATGAAAAACTGTTTTTT	CASSRGTGVTNEKLFF
TRBV2	NA	TRBJ2-7	NA	TGTGCCAGCCGCTCTTTAGCGGCTAGCTCCTACGAGCAGTACTTC	CASRSLAASSYEQYF
TRBV13	TRBD1	TRBJ2-2	NA	TGTGCCAGCAGCTTCGGGACAGTCACCGGGGAGCTGTTTTTT	CASSFGTVTGELFF
TRBV6-5	NA	TRBJ1-3	NA	TGTGCCAGCAAGGTAGAGCGCTCTGGAAACACCATATATTTT	CASKVERSGNTIYF
TRBV5-4	TRBD2	TRBJ2-2	NA	TGTGCCAGCAGCCCGGGCGGGAGGGCCGCAGGGACCGGGGAGCTGTTTTTT	CASSPGGRAAGTGELFF
TRBV2	NA	TRBJ2-1	NA	TGTGCCAGCAGTTTGCGGTCCTACAATGAGCAGTTCTTC	CASSLRSYNEQFF
TRBV21-1	NA	TRBJ1-1	NA	TGTGCCAGCAGCAAAGGGCCGACAGGCCAGATGAACACTGAAGCTTTCTTT	CASSKGPTGQMNTEAFF
TRBV12-3/TRBV12-4	TRBD1	TRBJ2-5	NA	TGTGCCAGCAGTTTCGGGACAGAAGAGACCCAGTACTTC	CASSFGTEETQYF
TRBV24-1	NA	TRBJ1-2	NA	TGTGCCACCAGTGACAGGGCGACGAACTATGGCTACACCTTC	CATSDRATNYGYTF
TRBV2	NA	TRBJ1-5	NA	NA	CASILGANGNQPQHF
TRBV3-1/TRBV3-2	NA	TRBJ1-6	NA	TGTGCCAGTAATAACAGGGACTCACCCCTCCACTTT	CASNNRDSPLHF
TRBV3-1/TRBV3-2	NA	TRBJ2-3	NA	TGTGCCAGCAGCCTCCTGGTGGGAGCGTCAACAGATACGCAGTATTTT	CASSLLVGASTDTQYF
TRBV10-3	NA	TRBJ2-6	NA	TGTGCCATCAGTGTGCTAAAGCTCTCTGGGGCCAACGTCCTGACTTTC	CAISVLKLSGANVLTF
TRBV3-1/TRBV3-2	TRBD1	TRBJ1-2	NA	TGTGCCAGCAGCCCTCGTTTAGGACAGGGTGACTATGGCTACACCTTC	CASSPRLGQGDYGYTF
TRBV6-1	NA	TRBJ1-6	NA	TGTGCCAGCAGTGAAATTCTTGATAATTCACCCCTCCACTTT	CASSEILDNSPLHF
TRBV3-1/TRBV3-2	TRBD2	TRBJ2-7	NA	TGTGCCAGCAGCCAAGTCCCTAGCGGGAGGGCCGTAGGCGAGCAGTACTTC	CASSQVPSGRAVGEQYF
TRBV19	NA	TRBJ1-5	NA	TGTGCCAGTAGTATTGGAAGGGGAAGGGGTAGCAATCAGCCCCAGCATTTT	CASSIGRGRGSNQPQHF
TRBV28	TRBD1	TRBJ1-2	NA	TGTGCCAGCAGTTTAGAAGCCTCGGACAGGGGCTATGGCTACACCTTC	CASSLEASDRGYGYTF
TRBV7-9	NA	TRBJ2-5	NA	TGTGCCAGCAGCTTTCCCAACAGGCTGGCACAAGAGACCCAGTACTTC	CASSFPNRLAQETQYF
TRBV6-6	NA	TRBJ2-2	NA	TGTGCCAGCAGTTACTCGAGAGGATCCACCGGGGAGCTGTTTTTT	CASSYSRGSTGELFF
TRBV12-5	NA	TRBJ1-2	NA	TGTGCTAGTGGCTCCCTCTGGAGGTTAATCTATGGCTACACCTTC	CASGSLWRLIYGYTF
TRBV9	TRBD2	TRBJ2-2	NA	TGTGCCAGCAGCCTGCTAGCGGGAGGGCCCACCGGGGAGCTGTTTTTT	CASSLLAGGPTGELFF
TRBV10-1	TRBD2	TRBJ2-7	NA	TGCGCCAGCAGCCTAAAGCGGGAGCGTGAGCAGTACTTC	CASSLKREREQYF
TRBV6-6	NA	TRBJ1-1	few	TGTGCCAGCAGTTACTCGTACAGCATGAACACTGAAGCTTTCTTT	CASSYSYSMNTEAFF
TRBV28	TRBD1	TRBJ2-2	NA	TGTGCCAGCAGGACCGGGACAGGGTTTGACACCGGGGAGCTGTTTTTT	CASRTGTGFDTGELFF
TRBV27	TRBD2	TRBJ2-7	NA	TGTGCCAGCAGACCGACGGGGGGGCGTGGCGAGCAGTACTTC	CASRPTGGRGEQYF
TRBV6-5	TRBD2	TRBJ2-7	NA	TGTGCCAGCAGCTCTGTAAGCGGGAGGACCTACGAGCAGTACTTC	CASSSVSGRTYEQYF
TRBV24-1	TRBD1	TRBJ2-7	NA	TGTGCCACCAGTGATTTTACCCGGACAGGCTCCTACGAGCAGTACTTC	CATSDFTRTGSYEQYF
TRBV10-3	NA	TRBJ1-2	NA	TGTGCCATCAGGGGTTTTGAGGACTATGGCTACACCTTC	CAIRGFEDYGYTF